The next 29 T cell receptor beta chains were all read from a single sample in a study of blood T cell repertoires in COVID-19. The repertoire was sequenced with immunoSEQ multiplex PCR; TCRdb's copy has only in-frame clones and lacks some. The sample contains around 58,000 clones, approximately 90% of which appear only once. The material sequenced was peripheral blood. The receptors here all came from a human donor with active COVID-19. The donor label of this sample is uncertain.

This clone has only one observation. The chain combines TRBV6-4 with TRBJ1-1; D remains unclear. The CDR3 totals 14 residues. Trimming stripped 4 bases from V and 10 bases from J, with 19 bases between. Germline CDR1 MRHNA, CDR2 SNTAGT. CDR3 sequence (DNA): TGTGCCAGCAGTGTATACCGTCGGGATCATACAGCTTTCTTT. It translates to CASSVYRRDHTAFF.

The chain carries TRBV28 and TRBJ2-7; TRBD1 matches at 8 bases. Trimming cost V 6 bases and J 2 bases; bases outside gene matches: 9. The CDR3 totals 15 residues. CDR1 and CDR2 from the germline V gene are MDHEN and SYDVKM. The CDR3 region is CASRKPGQAPYEQYF. The CDR3 nucleotides read TGTGCCAGCAGGAAACCGGGACAGGCACCCTACGAGCAGTACTTC.

This chain connects TRBV6-5 to TRBJ1-2; 11 positions agree with TRBD1. CDR3 size: 15 residues. From germline, CDR1 is MNHEY and CDR2 SVGAGI. V lost 5 bases, J lost 8 bases, and 10 bases stayed unmatched. CDR3 DNA sequence: TGTGCCAGCAGTCCTAAAGGGACAGGGGGATGGGGCTACACCTTC. Translating gives CASSPKGTGGWGYTF.

The rearrangement joins TRBV15 to TRBJ2-7; D perhaps matches TRBD2 (5 bases). Germline V gene lookup returns CDR1 LNHNV and CDR2 YYDKDF (reference sequence). V dropped 0 bases and J dropped 3 bases, with 12 bases sitting between them. The CDR3 covers 15 residues. Written as DNA, the CDR3 is TGTGCCACCAGCAGAGATTCCGGGGAAGTCTACGAGCAGTACTTC. As protein: CATSRDSGEVYEQYF.

V and J are TRBV30 and TRBJ1-5, with D tentatively TRBD1 (5 bases). This CDR3 has 15 residues. Deletions cut 4 bases from V and 5 bases from J, with 18 bases between. Looked up from germline, CDR1 is GTSNPN and CDR2 is SVGIG (reference sequence). The CDR3 DNA sequence: TGTGCCTGGAACCGGGGAGGGGCGGGCGATCAGCCCCAGCATTTT. This gives the protein CAWNRGGAGDQPQHF.

V gene TRBV11-2 combines with J gene TRBJ2-5, with D perhaps matching TRBD2 (6 bases). Germline V lookup: CDR1 SGHAT, CDR2 FQNNGV. The ends were cut back, 6 bases at V and 5 bases at J, with 7 bases in the middle. This CDR3 has 11 amino acids. CDR3 region: CASSAGETQYF. CDR3 in DNA: TGTGCCAGCAGTGCGGGGGAGACCCAGTACTTC. Based on the CDR3 plus reference TRBV11-2 and TRBJ2-5, the full variable domain is EAGVAQSPRYKIIEKRQSVAFWCNPISGHATLYWYQQILGQGPKLLIQFQNNGVVDDSQLPKDRFSAERLKGVDSTLKIQPAKLEDSAVYLCASSAGETQYFGPGTRLLVL.

This chain links TRBV29-1 with TRBJ2-1, with 7 positions matching TRBD1. V was pared by 0 bases and J by 10 bases, with 21 bases of the junction left unmatched. Germline V gene data show CDR1 as SQVTM and CDR2 as ANQGSEA. The CDR3 covers 18 residues. The CDR3, as DNA: TGCAGCGTTGAAGATCTTAGTTTCGACAGGGCTAGGGAGTTAGAGCAGTTCTTC. Residues: CSVEDLSFDRARELEQFF.

The rearrangement links TRBV9 to TRBJ1-1; D may be TRBD1 (5 bases). With 0 bases removed from V and 5 bases from J, the gap between germline ends came to 14 bases. This CDR3 has 15 residues. Germline CDR1 is SGDLS and CDR2 is YYNGEE. Here the CDR3 reads CASSVAGGEFTEAFF. The CDR3 bases are TGTGCCAGCAGCGTAGCTGGGGGGGAGTTTACTGAAGCTTTCTTT.

V is TRBV28 and J is TRBJ2-7, with D maybe TRBD2 (5 bases). Per the germline V gene, CDR1 is MDHEN and CDR2 is SYDVKM. The CDR3 runs to 18 residues. The V and J ends lost 6 bases and 4 bases respectively, with 28 bases between them. The CDR3 loop is CASSQPDSARFKPYEQYF. The CDR3 DNA reads TGTGCCAGCAGCCAACCGGACTCCGCGAGGTTCAAACCATACGAGCAGTACTTC.

This chain connects TRBV7-2 to TRBJ1-2; 10 bases are a match to TRBD1. The CDR3 extends over 14 amino acids. CDR1 is SGHTA and CDR2 is FQGNSA in the germline V gene. J gave up 7 bases and V 5 bases, and 7 bases lay outside the gene matches. The chain's CDR3 is CASSRWTGGSGYTF. The CDR3 nucleotides are TGTGCCAGCAGCCGCTGGACAGGGGGATCTGGCTACACCTTC.

V is TRBV9 and J is TRBJ2-2, with D perhaps matching TRBD1 (5 bases). The CDR3 length is 15 residues. V shed 5 bases and J shed 1 base, with 12 bases lying between them. The germline CDR1 and CDR2 sequences are SGDLS and YYNGEE. As DNA, the CDR3 is TGTGCCAGCAGGTCGTCAGGACAGAACACCGGGGAGCTGTTTTTT. It encodes CASRSSGQNTGELFF.

J is TRBJ2-5 and V is TRBV4-1, with D uncertain. Germline V CDR1 and CDR2: MGHRA, YSYEKL. The length of the CDR3 is 15 residues. Trimming took 1 base from V and 1 from J, leaving 10 bases between them. The CDR3 nucleotides read TGCGCCAGCAGCCAAGGTAACAGCTTCCAAGAGACCCAGTACTTC. As protein: CASSQGNSFQETQYF.

This chain connects TRBV5-1 to TRBJ2-2; D is uncertain. V was cut by 0 bases and J by 6 bases, with 6 bases left in between. CDR1 is SGHRS, CDR2 YFSETQ, per germline. This CDR3 comprises 13 residues. The CDR3 region has the DNA TGCGCCAGCAGCTTGGGACTTCCCGGGGAGCTGTTTTTT. Its translation is CASSLGLPGELFF.

This sequence joins TRBV7-3 and TRBJ2-1, with a weak D call TRBD2 (5 bases). Germline V CDR1 and CDR2: SGHTA, FQGTGA. Trimming shortened V by 5 bases and J by 10 bases, and 15 bases separated the two germline ends. CDR3 length: 13 amino acids. This chain's CDR3 is CASSEQLEGEQFF. The CDR3 bases are TGTGCCAGCAGCGAGCAGTTAGAGGGAGAGCAGTTCTTC.

The CDR3: CATSESPGQGEGTGELFF. The CDR3 DNA sequence: TGTGCCACCAGTGAGTCCCCCGGACAGGGGGAAGGCACCGGGGAGCTGTTTTTT. The chain uses TRBV24-1 and TRBJ2-2; TRBD1 agrees at 10 bases. The CDR3 consists of 18 residues. V lost 4 bases and J lost 4; bases outside the gene matches: 11. Germline CDR1 is KGHDR and CDR2 is SFDVKD.

The chain couples TRBV7-2 to TRBJ1-4; a possible D gene is TRBD1 (5 bases). This CDR3 is built from 14 residues. Between the trimmed V and J ends, which lost 5 bases and 4 bases, there was a span of 11 bases. Germline V gene lookup returns CDR1 SGHTA and CDR2 FQGNSA. The chain's CDR3 is CASSPDRRNEKLFF. The CDR3 bases are TGTGCCAGCAGCCCCGACAGACGTAATGAAAAACTGTTTTTT. The whole variable domain, filled in from reference TRBV7-2 and TRBJ1-4, reads GAGVSQSPSNKVTEKGKDVELRCDPISGHTALYWYRQSLGQGLEFLIYFQGNSAPDKSGLPSDRFSAERTGGSVSTLTIQRTQQEDSAVYLCASSPDRRNEKLFFGSGTQLSVL.

This rearrangement joins TRBV4-1 to TRBJ2-3, with D uncertain. V was cut by 0 bases and J by 6 bases, with 7 bases left in between. CDR1 and CDR2 (germline): MGHRA, YSYEKL. CDR3 length equals 13 residues. CDR3 sequence: CASSQEWLDTQYF. Here the CDR3 DNA reads TGCGCCAGCAGCCAAGAATGGCTGGATACGCAGTATTTT.

Only one count was recorded for this clone. This chain links TRBV4-2 with TRBJ2-3, with 9 nucleotides matching TRBD2. This CDR3 has 15 amino acids. Trimming cost V 1 base and J 5 bases; bases outside gene matches: 4. CDR1 is LGHNA and CDR2 is YNFKEQ in the germline V gene. For the CDR3, the DNA is TGTGCCAGCAGCCAAGCACTAGCGGGCGGAGATACGCAGTATTTT. Protein: CASSQALAGGDTQYF.

The chain employs TRBV24-1 and TRBJ2-5; 8 bases map to TRBD2. V shed 2 bases, J shed 5 bases, and the junction held 6 bases outside the gene matches. CDR3 length: 15 amino acids. Germline CDR1 KGHDR, CDR2 SFDVKD. This CDR3 reads CATSDSGGVMETQYF. CDR3 DNA sequence: TGTGCCACCAGTGATTCGGGGGGGGTGATGGAGACCCAGTACTTC.

The chain uses TRBV28 and TRBJ2-7; D is possibly TRBD2 (6 bases). Germline loops: CDR1 MDHEN, CDR2 SYDVKM. V lost 5 bases, J lost 3 bases, and 11 bases lay in between. The CDR3 extends over 13 amino acids. In DNA form, the CDR3 reads TGTGCCAGCAGTCTGACTAGTATCTACGAGCAGTACTTC. This codes for CASSLTSIYEQYF.

V usage is TRBV5-6 and J usage is TRBJ1-2; D unclear. This CDR3 spans 13 amino acids. Per the germline V gene, CDR1 is SGHDT and CDR2 is YYEEEE. Trimming removed 5 bases from V and 2 bases from J, with 10 bases in between. The CDR3 loop is CASRPAGNYGYTF. In DNA form, the CDR3 reads TGTGCCAGCAGGCCGGCGGGGAACTATGGCTACACCTTC.

The chain joins TRBV6-5 to TRBJ2-1; D is perhaps TRBD1 (6 bases). Trimming pared 5 bases from V and 5 bases from J, leaving 16 bases between. CDR1 is MNHEY, CDR2 SVGAGI, per germline. The CDR3 consists of 15 residues. CDR3 region: CASSTPGQDDNEQFF. Written as DNA, the CDR3 is TGTGCCAGCAGTACTCCGGGACAAGATGACAATGAGCAGTTCTTC.

V usage is TRBV7-9 and J usage is TRBJ1-1; a weak D match, TRBD1 (6 bases). The CDR3 runs to 15 residues. CDR1 SEHNR and CDR2 FQNEAQ come from the germline V gene (reference sequence). Trimming stripped 3 bases from V and 6 bases from J, with 17 bases between. Here the CDR3 reads CASSFIGWGQPEAFF. The CDR3, as DNA: TGTGCCAGCAGCTTCATTGGGTGGGGGCAACCTGAAGCTTTCTTT. Looking up the rest from reference TRBV7-9 and TRBJ1-1 gives the full variable domain: DTGVSQNPRHKITKRGQNVTFRCDPISEHNRLYWYRQTLGQGPEFLTYFQNEAQLEKSRLLSDRFSAERPKGSFSTLEIQRTEQGDSAMYLCASSFIGWGQPEAFFGQGTRLTVV.

The V call is TRBV5-6, the J call TRBJ1-2; possible D gene TRBD1, 5 bases. Per the germline V gene, CDR1 is SGHDT and CDR2 is YYEEEE. The V end was cut by 4 bases, the J end by 4 bases, with 14 bases between. The length of the CDR3 is 14 residues. CDR3 DNA sequence: TGTGCCAGCAGCGGGACTAAGATGTTCTATGGCTACACCTTC. Protein sequence: CASSGTKMFYGYTF.

The V gene is TRBV5-1, the J gene TRBJ2-3, with 10 bases lining up with TRBD2. With 7 bases clipped from V and 1 base from J, the junction kept 6 bases outside the gene matches. Germline V CDR1 and CDR2: SGHRS, YFSETQ. The CDR3 has 15 residues. CDR3 residues: CASARTSGGTDTQYF. For the CDR3, the DNA is TGCGCCAGCGCCCGGACTAGCGGCGGCACAGATACGCAGTATTTT.

The V gene is TRBV27, the J gene TRBJ1-6; 7 nucleotides agree with TRBD1. The trim removed 7 bases at V and 10 bases at J, leaving 7 bases unmatched. The V gene's germline CDR1 is MNHEY and CDR2 SMNVEV (reference sequence). The CDR3 consists of 13 residues. The CDR3 loop reads CASKGGLGSPLHF. In nucleotides, the CDR3 is TGTGCCAGCAAAGGGGGCTTGGGATCACCCCTCCACTTT.

V usage is TRBV19 and J usage is TRBJ2-5; possibly TRBD2 for D (5 bases). Germline V gives CDR1 LNHDA, CDR2 SQIVND (reference sequence). The CDR3 sequence is 13 residues long. Trimming took off 3 bases at V and 3 bases at J, with 8 bases between the two ends. The CDR3 protein is CASSMSGEETQYF. The CDR3 coding sequence is TGTGCCAGTAGTATGAGCGGAGAAGAGACCCAGTACTTC.

This chain uses TRBV28 with TRBJ2-3; D gene ambiguous. Germline V gene lookup returns CDR1 MDHEN and CDR2 SYDVKM. The V end was cut by 4 bases, the J end by 2 bases, with 10 bases between. The CDR3 covers 14 residues. CDR3 protein: CASSSPSFTDTQYF. The CDR3 DNA reads as TGTGCCAGCAGTTCCCCTAGTTTCACAGATACGCAGTATTTT.

The CDR3, as DNA: TGCGCCAGCAGCCTAACGACAGGCCCAACTAATGAAAAACTGTTTTTT. As protein: CASSLTTGPTNEKLFF. This sequence joins TRBV4-1 and TRBJ1-4; D may be TRBD1 (6 bases). Germline V CDR1 and CDR2: MGHRA, YSYEKL. The CDR3 loop spans 16 amino acids. Trimming took 4 bases from V and 0 from J, leaving 12 bases between them.